This T cell receptor beta chain was sequenced in a study of human T cells and chemical hapten exposure. Study as a whole: Minor pooled library volume differences mainly drove per-sample TCR yield variation. Findings of the study overall: With DPC sensitization, TCRs exceeding 1 in 1000 frequency showed no change.

In the library, unique molecular identifiers were attached to individual cDNA molecules. Per the original methods: Counting gave a median of about 89,000 TCRs per sample, with values ranging from 23,224 to 690,600. TCRdb re-called the RACE reads through MiXCR, storing one row per CDR3 protein. For this entry, the V and J calls and clone size follow TCRdb and not the study's own pipeline. The sample holds 49,000 or so distinct CDR3 sequences; about 4.5% are singletons and the top ten take around 5.5%. V shed 5 bases and J 0 bases; nucleotides not matched to a gene: 4. The germline V gene encodes CDR1 SGHTA and CDR2 FQGTGA. CDR3 size: 16 residues. The time point is: healthy volunteer bleed at 2 weeks. Unfractionated whole blood yielded total RNA. This clonotype has a count of ten or more. Its specificity is not known.

The material sequenced was whole blood. The V and J genes are TRBV7-3 and TRBJ2-6, with 7 bases identical to TRBD1. The source is a human donor in good health. Some clones in this sample may be carry-over from other donors' samples. CDR3: CASSRQGHSGANVLTF. CDR3 coding DNA: TGTGCCAGCAGCCGACAGGGCCACTCTGGGGCCAACGTCCTGACTTTC.